This T cell receptor beta chain was sequenced for a study of shared clonotypes between healthy human individuals. Study results and limitations: Estimated richness values were generally larger in naive subsets than in memory subsets. Of the naive CD4 clonotypes, roughly 5.5% were shared across several donors.

In the authors' methods: ImmunoSEQ yielded junction-only sequences lacking quality scores, so filtering differed. TCRdb keeps only in-frame clones here, not all; method: immunoSEQ multiplex PCR. Clone size and V and J calls were adopted from that table, with D and trimming inferred from the DNA. The profile covers roughly 1 million clones, with approximately 70% appearing a single time and approximately 1.5% taken by the ten largest. The CDR3 has 14 residues. CDR1 and CDR2 (germline): SGHRS, YFSETQ. The V and J ends lost 4 bases and 2 bases respectively, with 11 bases between them. Of note for this clone: The antigen is not known.

This clonotype was obtained from a man aged 18 to 30 in good health. The chain employs TRBV5-1 and TRBJ2-3, with a possible D match to TRBD2 (5 bases). The material sequenced was memory CD4+ T cells sorted from blood. Documented subset: CD45RA-negative fraction. CDR3 amino acids: CASSVTGSTDTQYF. Written as DNA, the CDR3 is TGCGCCAGCAGCGTAACGGGATCCACAGATACGCAGTATTTT.